This entry features one T cell receptor (beta chain) sequence. The data stem from a study of blood T cell repertoires in COVID-19. Study summary: Samples representing acute and convalescent COVID-19 were sourced from the United States, Italy and Spain. The analysed material was cDNA or gDNA that came from T cells, B-cell-depleted T cells, or PBMCs.

CDR1 LNHDA and CDR2 SQIVND come from the germline V gene (reference sequence). CDR3 size: 16 residues. V lost 2 bases to trimming and J lost 2 bases; unmatched junction nucleotides: 2. Authors' data handling: Reference gene primer amplification yielded estimated nucleated cell counts. TCRdb's copy holds only in-frame clones and misses some; the assay was immunoSEQ multiplex PCR. The DNA gave D and trimming, while V, J and clone size come from that table. The sample contains tens of thousands of clones, approximately 87% of which appear only once. The receptor was isolated from a man in his forties or fifties with active COVID-19. The chain uses TRBV19 and TRBJ2-2, with 10 positions matching TRBD2. Sequenced material: peripheral blood. The CDR3 DNA follows: TGTGCCAGTAGTATATCTAGCGGGGGTAACACCGGGGAGCTGTTTTTT. This codes for CASSISSGGNTGELFF.